This paragraph reports one TCR beta chain. Its cognate antigen is unknown. CDR3 length: 12 residues. CDR1 is SGHRS, CDR2 YFSETQ, per germline. Blood was drawn once per donor, and each sample measured 2 to 2.5 ml. This record comes from a study of monozygotic twins with inflammatory bowel disease. The study, taken as a whole, reports: Heterogeneous immunosuppressive treatment regimens may have introduced variability into patient repertoires.

A total RNA quantity of 3500 ng went into each TCR library. Each sample's cDNA came from eight separate reactions. TCRdb processed the 5' RACE reads again and assigns one entry to each CDR3 protein, with no DNA. The sample holds 350,000 to 550,000 distinct CDR3 sequences. The sequencing sample was made of blood. The source of this sequence is a human donor with ulcerative colitis or Crohn's disease, or a healthy co-twin of an affected twin (not recorded which). This sequence joins TRBV5-1 and TRBJ2-1. This chain's CDR3 is CASSLGHNEQFF.